These 18 T cell receptor beta chains were all obtained from the same sample, sequenced in a study of blood T cell repertoires in COVID-19. TCRdb's copy holds only in-frame clones and misses some; the assay was immunoSEQ multiplex PCR. The sample lists some 91,000 clones, 76% occurring once. The sample consisted of peripheral blood. The receptors stem from a man in his 70s with acute or convalescent COVID-19.

The chain recombines TRBV29-1 with TRBJ1-2; D is unclear. Trimming pared 0 bases from V and 4 bases from J, leaving 12 bases between. The CDR3 runs to 14 residues. Germline V gene lookup returns CDR1 SQVTM and CDR2 ANQGSEA. As DNA, the CDR3 is TGCAGCGTTGAAGAGGAGGGAGGCGTCTATGGCTACACCTTC. Its translation is CSVEEEGGVYGYTF.

The rearrangement uses TRBV19 and TRBJ2-5, with 7 bases aligning to TRBD1. This CDR3 comprises 16 residues. Germline V gives CDR1 LNHDA, CDR2 SQIVND (reference sequence). V shed 8 bases, J shed 1 base, and the junction held 13 bases outside the gene matches. Here the CDR3 DNA reads TGTGCCAGTTCCCCCCTCTTCGGACAGGCCCAAGAGACCCAGTACTTC. It codes for CASSPLFGQAQETQYF.

This rearrangement joins TRBV5-4 to TRBJ2-2; D is undetermined. V was clipped by 1 base and J by 5 bases, with 12 bases between them. There are 15 residues in the CDR3. The germline V gene encodes CDR1 SGHNT and CDR2 YYREEE (reference sequence). CDR3 in amino acids: CASSLKLLGTGELFF. CDR3 nucleotide sequence: TGTGCCAGCAGCTTGAAACTCCTCGGGACCGGGGAGCTGTTTTTT. Full variable domain (missing parts from reference TRBV5-4 and TRBJ2-2): ETGVTQSPTHLIKTRGQQVTLRCSSQSGHNTVSWYQQALGQGPQFIFQYYREEENGRGNFPPRFSGLQFPNYSSELNVNALELDDSALYLCASSLKLLGTGELFFGEGSRLTVL.

The chain is built from TRBV27 and TRBJ1-2; 8 nucleotides agree with TRBD1. CDR3 length: 14 amino acids. J gave up 4 bases and V 6 bases, and 7 bases lay outside the gene matches. CDR1 is MNHEY and CDR2 is SMNVEV in the germline V gene (reference sequence). Here the CDR3 reads CASRPGGATYGYTF. CDR3 DNA sequence: TGTGCCAGCAGACCAGGGGGCGCCACCTATGGCTACACCTTC.

The rearrangement uses TRBV28 and TRBJ2-7, with D tentatively TRBD1 (6 bases). Germline assignment: CDR1 MDHEN and CDR2 SYDVKM. Trimming stripped 4 bases from V and 2 bases from J, with 15 bases between. CDR3 length: 15 residues. The CDR3 region has the DNA TGTGCCAGCAGTTCCGCCCAGGGGAGAGCCTACGAGCAGTACTTC. It yields the protein CASSSAQGRAYEQYF. The full variable domain, with the rest looked up from reference TRBV28 and TRBJ2-7, is DVKVTQSSRYLVKRTGEKVFLECVQDMDHENMFWYRQDPGLGLRLIYFSYDVKMKEKGDIPEGYSVSREKKERFSLILESASTNQTSMYLCASSSAQGRAYEQYFGPGTRLTVT.

V and J are TRBV30 and TRBJ1-1; TRBD1 agrees at 10 bases. With 4 bases clipped from V and 2 bases from J, the junction kept 4 bases outside the gene matches. Germline V gives CDR1 GTSNPN, CDR2 SVGIG (reference sequence). This CDR3 is built from 14 residues. CDR3 residues: CAWTRDRGNTEAFF. The CDR3 DNA is TGTGCCTGGACCCGGGACAGGGGAAACACTGAAGCTTTCTTT. Full variable domain (rest looked up from reference TRBV30 and TRBJ1-1): SQTIHQWPATLVQPVGSPLSLECTVEGTSNPNLYWYRQAAGRGLQLLFYSVGIGQISSEVPQNLSASRPQDRQFILSSKKLLLSDSGFYLCAWTRDRGNTEAFFGQGTRLTVV.

The V call is TRBV7-3, the J call TRBJ2-2; TRBD1 matches at 8 bases. Losses at the gene ends were 5 bases for V and 6 bases for J; bases not matched to a gene: 8. Germline-derived CDR1 and CDR2 are SGHTA and FQGTGA. This CDR3 has 15 amino acids. The DNA for the CDR3 is TGTGCCAGCAGCCAGGGACAGGCCGGTTCCGGGGAGCTGTTTTTT. Its translation: CASSQGQAGSGELFF.

The chain couples TRBV12-3 or TRBV12-4 to TRBJ2-3; D is unclear. The CDR3 contains 12 residues. Trimming took 7 bases from V and 0 from J, leaving 5 bases between them. CDR3 amino acids: CASKSSTDTQYF. The CDR3 nucleotides read TGTGCCAGCAAATCTAGCACAGATACGCAGTATTTT.

CDR3 region: CASTEFASPNSPLHF. In nucleotides, the CDR3 is TGTGCCAGCACCGAGTTCGCAAGTCCCAATTCACCCCTCCACTTT. V usage is TRBV27 and J usage is TRBJ1-6; no clear D. CDR3 size: 15 residues. CDR1 is MNHEY, CDR2 SMNVEV, per germline (reference sequence). V lost 7 bases, J lost 7 bases, and 17 bases lay in between.

This clone occurred many times. This chain uses TRBV23-1 with TRBJ2-7, with D possibly TRBD2 on 6 matching bases. TRBV23-1 is labeled an ORF, and its function is uncertain. The V end lost 0 bases, the J end lost 0 bases, and 15 bases lay between the germline ends. The CDR3 contains 17 residues. Here the CDR3 DNA reads TGCGCCAGCAGTCAATCGATTGAAGCGGGTAGCTCCTACGAGCAGTACTTC. Residues: CASSQSIEAGSSYEQYF.

The V call is TRBV6-5, the J call TRBJ1-6; perhaps TRBD1 as D (6 bases). CDR1 and CDR2 (germline): MNHEY, SVGAGI. V lost 7 bases and J 9 bases, leaving 13 bases between the germline ends. CDR3 length: 13 amino acids. CDR3 bases: TGTGCCAGCAAACAGGGTCGAGGTTCACCCCTCCACTTT. Translation: CASKQGRGSPLHF.

The rearrangement links TRBV2 to TRBJ2-4; TRBD1 aligns across 9 bases. This CDR3 spans 18 amino acids. V was pared by 4 bases and J by 1 base, with 11 bases of the junction left unmatched. Germline V gives CDR1 SNHLY, CDR2 FYNNEI. The CDR3 sequence is CASSAGQGWDWAKNIQYF. The CDR3 region has the DNA TGTGCCAGCAGTGCCGGACAGGGGTGGGATTGGGCCAAAAACATTCAGTACTTC.

V and J are TRBV19 and TRBJ1-5, with TRBD1 matching over 7 bases. Germline V gives CDR1 LNHDA, CDR2 SQIVND (reference sequence). CDR3 size: 17 residues. The ends lost 5 bases at V and 2 bases at J; junction bases unmatched: 12. This CDR3 is CASSATSGGPGNQPQHF. CDR3 DNA sequence: TGTGCCAGTAGTGCGACATCAGGGGGTCCGGGCAATCAGCCCCAGCATTTT.

This clone was recorded once. In nucleotides, the CDR3 is TGTGCCAGCAGCTTAGGAGACGGGGGGTTCAATGAGCAGTTCTTC. This encodes CASSLGDGGFNEQFF. The gene calls are TRBV7-2 and TRBJ2-1; TRBD2 matches 7 bases. The germline gives CDR1 SGHTA, CDR2 FQGNSA. CDR3 length: 15 amino acids. V lost 1 base, J lost 6 bases, and 6 bases stayed unmatched.

The chain links TRBV7-2 to TRBJ2-5; no definite D call. V was cut by 3 bases and J by 1 base, with 6 bases left in between. The CDR3 covers 13 residues. Germline V gene sequence: CDR1 SGHTA, CDR2 FQGNSA. The DNA of the CDR3 is TGTGCCAGCAGCTTCAGATTCCAAGAGACCCAGTACTTC. Translated: CASSFRFQETQYF.

This chain uses TRBV19 with TRBJ2-7, with 7 bases lining up with TRBD2. V dropped 0 bases and J dropped 2; count of bases not matched to a gene: 4. Germline CDR1 reads LNHDA; CDR2 reads SQIVND (reference sequence). The CDR3 spans 15 residues. The CDR3 DNA sequence: TGTGCCAGTAGTATAGAAAGCGGGGCCACCTACGAGCAGTACTTC. This translates into CASSIESGATYEQYF.

The rearrangement joins TRBV5-3 to TRBJ2-7; maybe TRBD2 (6 bases). TRBV5-3 is identified as an open reading frame with a role that is uncertain. V lost 3 bases and J lost 3, with 19 bases in between. The CDR3 has 16 residues. The CDR3 loop is CARSYNRRGGFYEQYV. The DNA of the CDR3 is TGTGCCAGAAGCTACAATAGGAGGGGAGGATTCTACGAGCAGTACGTC.

The chain carries TRBV14 and TRBJ2-7; D ambiguous. This CDR3 contains 15 residues. V shed 2 bases and J shed 0 bases, with 11 bases lying between them. The germline V gene has CDR1 SGHDN and CDR2 FVKESK. Here the CDR3 reads CASSQFGWSSYEQYF. The DNA of the CDR3 is TGTGCCAGCAGCCAATTCGGGTGGAGCTCCTACGAGCAGTACTTC.